The rows below give T cell receptor beta chains drawn from one sample of a study of T cells in Graves' hyperthyroidism and ophthalmopathy. Each CDR3 protein is one row after TCRdb ran MiXCR on the multiplex PCR reads. The table includes hundreds of thousands of distinct CDR3 sequences, 20% to 25% detected once. Material for sequencing was blood. These receptors came from a man between 45 and 60 years old with Graves' hyperthyroidism. Each CDR3 is given with its conserved first and last residue. The D gene is left open where the match is weak. Clone size is shown for a subset of rows, as once, few, many or a class of expanded clone.

d_gene	abundance	v_gene	j_gene	CDR3aa	CDR3nt
-	-	TRBV4-1	TRBJ2-7	CASSQGTEWEGEQYF	TGCGCCAGCAGCCAAGGGACGGAGTGGGAAGGAGAGCAGTACTTC
-	few	TRBV20-1	TRBJ2-5	CSASRYQETQYF	TGCAGTGCTAGCAGGTATCAAGAGACCCAGTACTTC
-	many	TRBV18	TRBJ1-1	CASSPPGNTEAFF	TGTGCCAGCTCACCACCAGGGAACACTGAAGCTTTCTTT
-	few	TRBV6-2/TRBV6-3	TRBJ2-6	CASTSGMDWSSGANVLTF	TGTGCCAGCACCTCGGGGATGGATTGGTCCTCTGGGGCCAACGTCCTGACTTTC
TRBD2	once	TRBV20-1	TRBJ2-3	CSARGGRAGGNTQYF	TGCAGTGCTAGGGGCGGGAGGGCCGGGGGAAATACGCAGTATTTT
-	many	TRBV29-1	TRBJ1-1	CSVQGRAEAFF	TGCAGCGTCCAGGGAAGGGCTGAAGCTTTCTTT
-	-	TRBV7-6	TRBJ1-3	CASSLNQGDTIYF	TGCGCCAGCAGCTTAAATCAGGGAGACACCATATATTTT
-	-	TRBV10-3	TRBJ2-3	CAISRAETSTDTQYF	TGTGCCATCAGCAGAGCGGAAACTAGCACAGATACGCAGTATTTT
-	many	TRBV7-9	TRBJ2-5	CASSVGRETQYF	TGTGCCAGCAGCGTTGGGCGAGAGACCCAGTACTTC
TRBD2	-	TRBV20-1	TRBJ2-3	CSARISSGFSTDTQYF	TGCAGTGCTAGAATCTCTAGCGGATTTAGCACAGATACGCAGTATTTT
TRBD2	few	TRBV11-3	TRBJ2-7	CASSPPVRTSGSYEQYF	TGTGCCAGCAGCCCCCCGGTCCGGACTAGCGGTTCCTACGAGCAGTACTTC
TRBD1	many	TRBV19	TRBJ2-7	CASSMGQVSYEQYF	TGTGCCAGTAGTATGGGACAGGTTTCCTACGAGCAGTACTTC
-	-	TRBV2	TRBJ2-3	CASSVGDSTDTQYF	TGTGCCAGCAGTGTTGGAGATAGCACAGATACGCAGTATTTT
TRBD2	few	TRBV5-1	TRBJ2-7	CASSLGGSGSIGSYEQYF	TGCGCCAGCAGCTTGGGAGGTAGCGGGAGTATTGGGTCCTACGAGCAGTACTTC
TRBD1	once	TRBV10-3	TRBJ2-7	CAISEGGAGGGYEQYF	TGTGCCATCAGTGAGGGTGGGGCAGGGGGCGGCTACGAGCAGTACTTC
TRBD2	many	TRBV28	TRBJ2-2	CASSLPSSGITGELFF	TGTGCCAGCAGCCTTCCCTCTAGCGGGATCACCGGGGAGCTGTTTTTT
TRBD2	many	TRBV11-2	TRBJ2-3	CASSFELASTDTQYF	TGTGCCAGCAGCTTCGAACTAGCGTCCACAGATACGCAGTATTTT
TRBD1	-	TRBV11-2	TRBJ2-1	CASSLGTGPYEQFF	TGTGCCAGCAGCTTGGGGACAGGCCCCTACGAGCAGTTCTTC
-	-	TRBV9	TRBJ2-6	CASSSQHSGANVLTF	TGTGCCAGCAGCTCACAGCATTCTGGGGCCAACGTCCTGACTTTC
-	few	TRBV28	TRBJ1-3	CASGEGNTIYF	TGTGCCAGCGGTGAAGGAAACACCATATATTTT
-	many	TRBV18	TRBJ1-3	CASSPPAVNGNTIYF	TGTGCCAGCTCACCACCTGCAGTCAACGGAAACACCATATATTTT
-	-	TRBV28	TRBJ2-7	CASTQHTEQYF	TGTGCCAGCACCCAACATACCGAGCAGTACTTC
-	-	TRBV2	TRBJ2-4	CASSEREERDIQYF	TGTGCCAGCAGTGAGAGAGAAGAACGGGACATTCAGTACTTC
-	few	TRBV6-1	TRBJ2-7	CASSEAGGLAYEQYF	TGTGCCAGCAGTGAAGCAGGGGGATTAGCCTACGAGCAGTACTTC
TRBD2	-	TRBV11-3	TRBJ2-3	CASSPAGGPSPTDTQYF	TGTGCCAGCAGCCCAGCGGGAGGGCCGTCCCCCACAGATACGCAGTATTTT
-	many	TRBV2	TRBJ1-1	CASSEKNTEAFF	TGTGCCAGCAGTGAAAAGAACACTGAAGCTTTCTTT
-	-	TRBV9	TRBJ1-3	CASSNSAGNTIYF	TGTGCCAGCAGCAATAGTGCTGGAAACACCATATATTTT
-	-	TRBV6-1	TRBJ1-1	CASSFQGQGHRDTEAFF	TGTGCCAGCAGTTTTCAGGGGCAAGGGCATAGGGACACTGAAGCTTTCTTT
TRBD1	-	TRBV6-1	TRBJ2-3	CASSSTGADTQYF	TGTGCCAGCAGTTCCACAGGGGCAGATACGCAGTATTTT
TRBD1	few	TRBV13	TRBJ2-3	CASSPPFKDRGTDTQYF	TGTGCCAGCAGCCCGCCGTTCAAGGACAGGGGCACAGATACGCAGTATTTT
TRBD1	-	TRBV12-5	TRBJ2-4	CASGLGTDGNIQYF	TGTGCTAGTGGTTTAGGGACAGACGGAAACATTCAGTACTTC
-	few	TRBV6-1	TRBJ2-1	CASSEGRNNEQFF	TGTGCCAGCAGTGAAGGGCGGAACAATGAGCAGTTCTTC
-	-	TRBV5-1	TRBJ2-7	CASSLAGQGLHEQYF	TGCGCCAGCAGCTTGGCAGGTCAGGGGCTCCACGAGCAGTACTTC
-	many	TRBV3-1	TRBJ2-7	CASSLSPYEQYF	TGTGCCAGCAGCCTCAGTCCCTACGAGCAGTACTTC
-	few	TRBV2	TRBJ1-6	CASSESNADSPLHF	TGTGCCAGCAGTGAAAGTAATGCGGATTCACCCCTCCACTTT
TRBD2	few	TRBV28	TRBJ2-7	CASSFGEGSYEQYF	TGTGCCAGCAGTTTTGGGGAGGGTTCCTACGAGCAGTACTTC
TRBD2	many	TRBV7-9	TRBJ2-3	CASSLATSGTDTQYF	TGTGCCAGCAGCTTAGCGACTAGCGGGACAGATACGCAGTATTTT